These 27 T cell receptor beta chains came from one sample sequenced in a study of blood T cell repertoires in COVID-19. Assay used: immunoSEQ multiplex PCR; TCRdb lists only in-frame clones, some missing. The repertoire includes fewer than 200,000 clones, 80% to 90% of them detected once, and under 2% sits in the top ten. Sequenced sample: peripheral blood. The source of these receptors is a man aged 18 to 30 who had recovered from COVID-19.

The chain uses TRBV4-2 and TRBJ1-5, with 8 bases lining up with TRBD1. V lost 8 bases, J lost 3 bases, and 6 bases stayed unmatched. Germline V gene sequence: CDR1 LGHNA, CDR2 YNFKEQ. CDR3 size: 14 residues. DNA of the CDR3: TGTGCCAGCGGGGAGACAGGGGACAATCAGCCCCAGCATTTT. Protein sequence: CASGETGDNQPQHF.

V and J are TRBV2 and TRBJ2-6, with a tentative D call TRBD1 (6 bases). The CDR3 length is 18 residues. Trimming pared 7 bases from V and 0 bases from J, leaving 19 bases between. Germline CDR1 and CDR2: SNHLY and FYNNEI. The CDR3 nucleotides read TGTGCCAGCAACCCGATGGACAGAACGTTCTCTGGGGCCAACGTCCTGACTTTC. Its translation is CASNPMDRTFSGANVLTF.

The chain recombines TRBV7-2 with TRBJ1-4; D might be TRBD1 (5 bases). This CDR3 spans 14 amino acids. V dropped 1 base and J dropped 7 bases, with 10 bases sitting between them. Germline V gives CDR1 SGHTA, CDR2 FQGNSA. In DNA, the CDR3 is TGTGCCAGCAGCTTAGTAGGGGTTCGTGAAAAACTGTTTTTT. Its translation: CASSLVGVREKLFF.

The CDR3 region has the DNA TGTGCCAGGAGGGTCCACGGGGGAAATTCACCCCTCCACTTT. Protein: CARRVHGGNSPLHF. The V and J genes are TRBV2 and TRBJ1-6; the D gene is possibly TRBD1 (5 bases). From germline, CDR1 is SNHLY and CDR2 FYNNEI. The CDR3 extends over 14 amino acids. The V end lost 9 bases, the J end lost 7 bases, and 16 bases lay between the germline ends.

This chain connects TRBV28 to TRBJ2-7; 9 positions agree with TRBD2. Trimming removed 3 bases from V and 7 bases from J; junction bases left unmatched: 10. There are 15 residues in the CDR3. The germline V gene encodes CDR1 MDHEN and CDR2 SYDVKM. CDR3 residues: CASSLRLAGVWEQYF. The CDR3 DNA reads TGTGCCAGCAGTTTGAGATTAGCGGGAGTATGGGAGCAGTACTTC. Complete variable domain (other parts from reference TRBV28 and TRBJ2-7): DVKVTQSSRYLVKRTGEKVFLECVQDMDHENMFWYRQDPGLGLRLIYFSYDVKMKEKGDIPEGYSVSREKKERFSLILESASTNQTSMYLCASSLRLAGVWEQYFGPGTRLTVT.

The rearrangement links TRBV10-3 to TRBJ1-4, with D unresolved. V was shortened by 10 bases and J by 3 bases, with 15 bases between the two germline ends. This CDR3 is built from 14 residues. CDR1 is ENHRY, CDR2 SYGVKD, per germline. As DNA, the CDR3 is TGTGCCACCCGCAGGTCTCTGGCTAATGAAAAACTGTTTTTT. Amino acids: CATRRSLANEKLFF.

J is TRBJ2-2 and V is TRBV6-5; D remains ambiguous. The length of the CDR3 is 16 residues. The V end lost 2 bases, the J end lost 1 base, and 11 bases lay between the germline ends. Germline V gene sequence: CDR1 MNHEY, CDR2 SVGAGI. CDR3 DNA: TGTGCCAGCAGTTACGGGCAGAGTATGAACACCGGGGAGCTGTTTTTT. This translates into CASSYGQSMNTGELFF.

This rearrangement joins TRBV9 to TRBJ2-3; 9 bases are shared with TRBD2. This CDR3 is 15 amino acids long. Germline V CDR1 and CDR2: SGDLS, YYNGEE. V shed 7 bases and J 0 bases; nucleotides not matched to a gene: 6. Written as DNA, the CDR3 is TGTGCCAGCGGAGCTAGCGGGACTAGCACAGATACGCAGTATTTT. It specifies CASGASGTSTDTQYF.

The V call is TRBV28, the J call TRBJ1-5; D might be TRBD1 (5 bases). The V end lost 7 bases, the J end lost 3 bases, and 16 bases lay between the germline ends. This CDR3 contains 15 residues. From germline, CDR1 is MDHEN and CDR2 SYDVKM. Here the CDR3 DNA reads TGTGCCAGCACAACGGGGGGAGTCTTCAATCAGCCCCAGCATTTT. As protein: CASTTGGVFNQPQHF.

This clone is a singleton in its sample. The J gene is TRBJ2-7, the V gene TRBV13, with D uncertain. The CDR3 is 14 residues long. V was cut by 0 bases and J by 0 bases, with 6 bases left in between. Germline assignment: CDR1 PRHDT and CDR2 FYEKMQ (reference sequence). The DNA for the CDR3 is TGTGCCAGCAGCTTAGGTCCTAGCTCCTACGAGCAGTACTTC. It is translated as CASSLGPSSYEQYF.

For the CDR3, the DNA is TGTGCCAGCAGTTATGGACAGGCCTTTAATTCACCCCTCCACTTT. It encodes CASSYGQAFNSPLHF. The chain joins TRBV6-5 to TRBJ1-6; 7 nucleotides agree with TRBD1. The CDR3 is 15 amino acids. CDR1 MNHEY and CDR2 SVGAGI come from the germline V gene. The ends lost 3 bases at V and 6 bases at J; junction bases unmatched: 5.

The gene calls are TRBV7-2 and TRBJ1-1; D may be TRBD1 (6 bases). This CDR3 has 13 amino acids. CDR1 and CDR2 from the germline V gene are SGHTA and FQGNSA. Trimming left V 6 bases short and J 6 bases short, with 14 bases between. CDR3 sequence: CASRKQGRPEAFF. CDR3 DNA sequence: TGTGCCAGCAGAAAACAGGGTAGGCCTGAAGCTTTCTTT. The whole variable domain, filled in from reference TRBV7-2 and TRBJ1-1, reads GAGVSQSPSNKVTEKGKDVELRCDPISGHTALYWYRQSLGQGLEFLIYFQGNSAPDKSGLPSDRFSAERTGGSVSTLTIQRTQQEDSAVYLCASRKQGRPEAFFGQGTRLTVV.

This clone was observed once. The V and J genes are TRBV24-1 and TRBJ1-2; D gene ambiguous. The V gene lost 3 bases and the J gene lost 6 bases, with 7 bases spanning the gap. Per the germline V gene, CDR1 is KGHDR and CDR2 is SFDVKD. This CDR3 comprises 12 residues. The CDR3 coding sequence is TGTGCCACCAGTGATGAGGTAAATGGCTACACCTTC. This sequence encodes CATSDEVNGYTF.

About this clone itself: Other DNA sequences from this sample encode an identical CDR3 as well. DNA of the CDR3: TGCGCCAGCAGCTTACTAGCGGGAGAAGGAACAGATACGCAGTATTTT. Amino acids: CASSLLAGEGTDTQYF. This rearrangement joins TRBV5-1 to TRBJ2-3; 11 nucleotides line up with TRBD2. The J segment lost 3 bases and the V segment lost 2 bases, leaving 5 bases of the junction unmatched. Germline CDR1 is SGHRS and CDR2 is YFSETQ. CDR3 length: 16 residues.

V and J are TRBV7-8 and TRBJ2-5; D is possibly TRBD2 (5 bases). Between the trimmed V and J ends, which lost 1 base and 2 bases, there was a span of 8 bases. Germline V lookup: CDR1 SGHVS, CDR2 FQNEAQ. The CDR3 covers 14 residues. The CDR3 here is CASSLVEVQETQYF. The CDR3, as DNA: TGTGCCAGCAGCTTAGTGGAGGTACAAGAGACCCAGTACTTC.

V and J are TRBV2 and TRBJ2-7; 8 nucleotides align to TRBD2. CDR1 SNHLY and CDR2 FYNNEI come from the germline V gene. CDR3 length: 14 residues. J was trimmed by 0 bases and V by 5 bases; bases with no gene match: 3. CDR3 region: CASSTGRVSYEQYF. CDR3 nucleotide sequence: TGTGCCAGCAGTACCGGGAGGGTCTCCTACGAGCAGTACTTC.

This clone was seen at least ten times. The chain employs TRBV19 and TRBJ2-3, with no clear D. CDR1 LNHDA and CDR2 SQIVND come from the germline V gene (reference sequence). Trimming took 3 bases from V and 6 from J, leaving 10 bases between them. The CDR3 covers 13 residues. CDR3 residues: CASSMILRDTQYF. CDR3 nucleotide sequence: TGTGCCAGTAGTATGATCCTTCGGGATACGCAGTATTTT.

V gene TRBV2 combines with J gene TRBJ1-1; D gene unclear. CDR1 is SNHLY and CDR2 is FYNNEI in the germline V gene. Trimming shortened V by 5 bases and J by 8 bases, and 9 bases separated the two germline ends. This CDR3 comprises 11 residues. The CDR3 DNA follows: TGTGCCAGCAGTAAACTGATAGAAGCTTTCTTT. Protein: CASSKLIEAFF.

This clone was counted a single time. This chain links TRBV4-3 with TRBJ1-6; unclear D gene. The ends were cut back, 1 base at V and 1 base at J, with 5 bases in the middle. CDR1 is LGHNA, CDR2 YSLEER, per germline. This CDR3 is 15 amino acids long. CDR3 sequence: CASSQVGSYNSPLHF. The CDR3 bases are TGCGCCAGCAGCCAAGTCGGGTCCTATAATTCACCCCTCCACTTT.

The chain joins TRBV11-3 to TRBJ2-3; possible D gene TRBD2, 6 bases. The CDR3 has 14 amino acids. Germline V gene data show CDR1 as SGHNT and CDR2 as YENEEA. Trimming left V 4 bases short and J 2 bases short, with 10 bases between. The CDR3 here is CASSSGLLTDTQYF. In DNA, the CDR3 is TGTGCCAGCAGCTCGGGACTTCTCACAGATACGCAGTATTTT.

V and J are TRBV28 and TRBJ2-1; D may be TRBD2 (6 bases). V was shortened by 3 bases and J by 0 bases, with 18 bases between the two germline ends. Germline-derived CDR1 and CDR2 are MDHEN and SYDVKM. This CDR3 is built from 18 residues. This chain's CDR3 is CASSFGTLTTRSYNEQFF. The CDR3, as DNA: TGTGCCAGCAGTTTCGGGACTTTAACTACCCGCTCCTACAATGAGCAGTTCTTC.

The CDR3 DNA reads as TGTGCCAGCAGCTTAGGGGGTACGAACACTGAAGCTTTCTTT. Protein product: CASSLGGTNTEAFF. This chain connects TRBV6-2 or TRBV6-3 to TRBJ1-1; maybe TRBD1 (6 bases). From germline, CDR1 is MNHEY and CDR2 SVGEGT. V was cut by 6 bases and J by 1 base, with 12 bases left in between. The length of the CDR3 is 14 residues.

The chain's CDR3 is CASSLGQGINEQYF. CDR3 in DNA: TGTGCCAGCAGCTTGGGACAGGGAATTAATGAGCAGTACTTC. This chain joins TRBV5-4 and TRBJ2-7, with 7 positions matching TRBD1. CDR3 length: 14 amino acids. Germline CDR1 is SGHNT and CDR2 is YYREEE (reference sequence). The J segment lost 7 bases and the V segment lost 0 bases, leaving 7 bases of the junction unmatched. The full variable domain, rest sourced from reference TRBV5-4 and TRBJ2-7, is ETGVTQSPTHLIKTRGQQVTLRCSSQSGHNTVSWYQQALGQGPQFIFQYYREEENGRGNFPPRFSGLQFPNYSSELNVNALELDDSALYLCASSLGQGINEQYFGPGTRLTVT.

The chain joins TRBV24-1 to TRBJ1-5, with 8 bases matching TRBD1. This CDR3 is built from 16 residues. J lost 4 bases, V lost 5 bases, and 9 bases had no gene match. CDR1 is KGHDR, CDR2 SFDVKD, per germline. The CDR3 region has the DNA TGTGCCACCAGTGGACCGACAGGGGCCGATAATCAGCCCCAGCATTTT. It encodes CATSGPTGADNQPQHF.

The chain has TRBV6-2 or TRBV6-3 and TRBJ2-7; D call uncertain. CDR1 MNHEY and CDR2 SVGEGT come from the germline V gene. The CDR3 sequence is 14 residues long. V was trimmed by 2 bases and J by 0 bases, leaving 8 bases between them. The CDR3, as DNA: TGTGCCAGCAGTTACGGGCAGAACTCCTACGAGCAGTACTTC. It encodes CASSYGQNSYEQYF.

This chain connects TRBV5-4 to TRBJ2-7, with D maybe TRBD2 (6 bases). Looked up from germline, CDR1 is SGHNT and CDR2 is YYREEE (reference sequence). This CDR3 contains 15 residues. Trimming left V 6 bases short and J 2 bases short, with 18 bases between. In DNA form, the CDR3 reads TGTGCCAGCACCCTCCGGGACTCGCAGACCTACGAGCAGTACTTC. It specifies CASTLRDSQTYEQYF.

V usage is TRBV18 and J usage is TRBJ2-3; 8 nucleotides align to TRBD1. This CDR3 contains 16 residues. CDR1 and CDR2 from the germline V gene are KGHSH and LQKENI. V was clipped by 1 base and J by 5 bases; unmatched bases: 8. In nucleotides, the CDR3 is TGTGCCAGCTCACCACTGGCAGGGGGCCAACAAGATACGCAGTATTTT. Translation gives CASSPLAGGQQDTQYF.